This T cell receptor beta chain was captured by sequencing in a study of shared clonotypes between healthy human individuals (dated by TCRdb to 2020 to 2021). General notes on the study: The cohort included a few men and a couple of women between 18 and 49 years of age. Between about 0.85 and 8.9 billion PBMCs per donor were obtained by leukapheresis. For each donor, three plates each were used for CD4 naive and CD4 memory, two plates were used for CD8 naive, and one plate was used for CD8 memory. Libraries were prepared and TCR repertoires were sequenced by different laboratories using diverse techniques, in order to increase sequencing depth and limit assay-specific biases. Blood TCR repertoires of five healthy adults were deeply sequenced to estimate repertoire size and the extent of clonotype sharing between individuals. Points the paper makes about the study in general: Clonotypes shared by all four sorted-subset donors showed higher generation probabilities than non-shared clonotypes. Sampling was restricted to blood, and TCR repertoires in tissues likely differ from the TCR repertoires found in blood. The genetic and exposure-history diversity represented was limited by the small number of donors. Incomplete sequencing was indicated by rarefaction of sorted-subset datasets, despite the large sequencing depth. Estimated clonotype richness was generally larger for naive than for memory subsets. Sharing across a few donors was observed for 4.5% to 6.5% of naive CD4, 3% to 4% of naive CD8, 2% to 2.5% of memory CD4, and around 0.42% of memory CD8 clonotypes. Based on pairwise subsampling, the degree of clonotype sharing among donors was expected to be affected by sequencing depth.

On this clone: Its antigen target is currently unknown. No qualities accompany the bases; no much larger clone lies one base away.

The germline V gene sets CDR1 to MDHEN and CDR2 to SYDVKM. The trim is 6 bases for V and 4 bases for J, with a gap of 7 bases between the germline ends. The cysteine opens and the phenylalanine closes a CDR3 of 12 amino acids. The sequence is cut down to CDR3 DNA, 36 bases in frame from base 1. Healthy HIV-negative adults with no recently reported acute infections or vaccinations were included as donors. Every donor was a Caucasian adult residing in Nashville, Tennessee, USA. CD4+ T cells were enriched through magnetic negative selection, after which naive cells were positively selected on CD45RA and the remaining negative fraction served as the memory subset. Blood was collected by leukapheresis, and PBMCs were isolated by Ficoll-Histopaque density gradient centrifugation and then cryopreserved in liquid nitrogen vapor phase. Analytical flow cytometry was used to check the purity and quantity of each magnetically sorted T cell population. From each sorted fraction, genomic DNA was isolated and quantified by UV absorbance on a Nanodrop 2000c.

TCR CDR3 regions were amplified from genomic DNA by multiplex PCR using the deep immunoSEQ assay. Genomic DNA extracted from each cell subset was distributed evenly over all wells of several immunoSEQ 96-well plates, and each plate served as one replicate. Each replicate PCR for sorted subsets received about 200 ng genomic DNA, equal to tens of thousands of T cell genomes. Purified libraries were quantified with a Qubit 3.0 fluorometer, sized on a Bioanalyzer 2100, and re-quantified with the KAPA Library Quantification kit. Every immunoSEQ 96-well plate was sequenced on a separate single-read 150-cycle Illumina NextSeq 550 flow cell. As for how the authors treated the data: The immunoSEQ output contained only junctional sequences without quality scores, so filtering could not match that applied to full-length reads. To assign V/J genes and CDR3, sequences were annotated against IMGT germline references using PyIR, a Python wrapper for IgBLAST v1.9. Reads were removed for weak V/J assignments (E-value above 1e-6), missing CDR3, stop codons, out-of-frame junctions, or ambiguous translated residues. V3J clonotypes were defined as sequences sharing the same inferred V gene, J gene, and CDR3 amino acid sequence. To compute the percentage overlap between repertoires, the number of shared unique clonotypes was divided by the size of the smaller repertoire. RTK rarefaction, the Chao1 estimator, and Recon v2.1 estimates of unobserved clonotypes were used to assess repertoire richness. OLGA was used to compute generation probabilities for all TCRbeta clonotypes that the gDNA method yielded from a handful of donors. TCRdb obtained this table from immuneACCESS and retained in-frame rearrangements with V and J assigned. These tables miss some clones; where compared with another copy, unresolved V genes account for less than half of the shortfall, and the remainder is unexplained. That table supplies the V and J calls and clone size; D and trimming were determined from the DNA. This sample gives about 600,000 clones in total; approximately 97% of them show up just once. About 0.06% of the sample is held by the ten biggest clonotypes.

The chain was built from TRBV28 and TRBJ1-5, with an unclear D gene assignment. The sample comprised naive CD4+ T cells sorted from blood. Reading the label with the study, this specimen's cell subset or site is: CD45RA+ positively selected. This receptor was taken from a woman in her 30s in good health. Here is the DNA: TGTGCCAGCAGGTTGGTAAATCAGCCCCAGCATTTT. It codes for CASRLVNQPQHF. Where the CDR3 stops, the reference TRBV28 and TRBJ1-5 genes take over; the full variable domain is DVKVTQSSRYLVKRTGEKVFLECVQDMDHENMFWYRQDPGLGLRLIYFSYDVKMKEKGDIPEGYSVSREKKERFSLILESASTNQTSMYLCASRLVNQPQHFGDGTRLSIL.